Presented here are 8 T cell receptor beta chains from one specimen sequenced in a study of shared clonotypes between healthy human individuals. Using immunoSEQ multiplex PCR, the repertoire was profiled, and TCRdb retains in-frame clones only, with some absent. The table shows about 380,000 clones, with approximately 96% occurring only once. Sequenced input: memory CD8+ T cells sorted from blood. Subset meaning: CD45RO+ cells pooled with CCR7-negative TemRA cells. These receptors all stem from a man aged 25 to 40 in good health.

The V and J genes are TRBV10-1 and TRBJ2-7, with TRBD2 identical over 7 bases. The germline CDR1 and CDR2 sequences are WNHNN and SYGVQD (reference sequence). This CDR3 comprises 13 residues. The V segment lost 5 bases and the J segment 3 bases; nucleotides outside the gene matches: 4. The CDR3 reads CASSPSGVYEQYF. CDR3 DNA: TGCGCCAGCAGTCCCAGCGGGGTCTACGAGCAGTACTTC.

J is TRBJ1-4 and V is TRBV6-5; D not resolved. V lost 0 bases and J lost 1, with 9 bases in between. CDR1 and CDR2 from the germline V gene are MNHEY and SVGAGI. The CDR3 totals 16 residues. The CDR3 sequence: CASSYSIRVTNEKLFF. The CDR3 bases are TGTGCCAGCAGTTACTCGATAAGGGTAACTAATGAAAAACTGTTTTTT.

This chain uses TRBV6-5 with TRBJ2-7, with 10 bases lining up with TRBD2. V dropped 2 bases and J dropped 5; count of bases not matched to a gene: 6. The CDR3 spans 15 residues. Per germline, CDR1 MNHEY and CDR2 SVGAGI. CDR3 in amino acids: CASSYGLAGADEQYF. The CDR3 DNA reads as TGTGCCAGCAGTTACGGGCTAGCGGGAGCGGACGAGCAGTACTTC.

The CDR3 is CSARNGDTQYF. Here the CDR3 DNA reads TGCAGTGCTAGAAACGGTGATACGCAGTATTTT. This chain uses TRBV20-1 with TRBJ2-3; D remains ambiguous. V was cut by 2 bases and J by 6 bases, with 6 bases left in between. The CDR3 consists of 11 residues. Germline V lookup: CDR1 DFQATT, CDR2 SNEGSKA (reference sequence).

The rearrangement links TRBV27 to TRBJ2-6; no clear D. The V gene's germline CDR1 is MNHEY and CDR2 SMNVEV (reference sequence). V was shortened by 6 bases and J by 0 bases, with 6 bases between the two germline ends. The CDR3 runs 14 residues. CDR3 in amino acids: CASRSYSGANVLTF. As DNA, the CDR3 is TGTGCCAGCAGGAGCTACTCTGGGGCCAACGTCCTGACTTTC.

The CDR3 here is CASSLQHYGYTF. DNA for the CDR3: TGTGCCAGCAGCTTGCAACACTATGGCTACACCTTC. The chain combines TRBV5-8 with TRBJ1-2; no clear D. Germline CDR1 reads SGHTS; CDR2 reads YDEGEE. The V and J ends lost 1 base and 3 bases respectively, with 4 bases between them. CDR3 length: 12 amino acids.

CDR3 sequence reads: CASSFGQTYNEQFF. Here the CDR3 DNA reads TGTGCCAGCAGTTTCGGACAGACATACAATGAGCAGTTCTTC. V is TRBV6-5 and J is TRBJ2-1; tentatively, D is TRBD1 (6 bases). Germline CDR1 is MNHEY and CDR2 is SVGAGI. V gave up 4 bases and J gave up 4 bases, with 11 bases separating them. The CDR3 is made up of 14 amino acids.

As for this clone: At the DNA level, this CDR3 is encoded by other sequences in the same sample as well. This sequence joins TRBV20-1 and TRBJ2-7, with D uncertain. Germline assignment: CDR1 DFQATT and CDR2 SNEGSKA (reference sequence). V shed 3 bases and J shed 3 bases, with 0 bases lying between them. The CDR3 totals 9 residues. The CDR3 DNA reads TGCAGTGCTAGCTACGAGCAGTACTTC. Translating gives CSASYEQYF.